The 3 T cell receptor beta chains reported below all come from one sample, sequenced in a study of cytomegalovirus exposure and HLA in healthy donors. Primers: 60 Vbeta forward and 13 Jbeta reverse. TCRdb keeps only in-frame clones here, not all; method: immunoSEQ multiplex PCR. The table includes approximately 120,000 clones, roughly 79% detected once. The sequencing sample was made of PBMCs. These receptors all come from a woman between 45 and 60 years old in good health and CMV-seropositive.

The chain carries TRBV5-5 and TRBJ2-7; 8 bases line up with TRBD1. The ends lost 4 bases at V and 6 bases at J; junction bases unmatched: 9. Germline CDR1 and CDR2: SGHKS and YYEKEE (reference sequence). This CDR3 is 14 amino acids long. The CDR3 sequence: CASSQDRVGGEQYF. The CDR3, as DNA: TGTGCCAGCAGCCAGGACAGGGTTGGTGGCGAGCAGTACTTC. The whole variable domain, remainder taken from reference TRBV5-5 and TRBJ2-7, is DAGVTQSPTHLIKTRGQQVTLRCSPISGHKSVSWYQQVLGQGPQFIFQYYEKEERGRGNFPDRFSARQFPNYSSELNVNALLLGDSALYLCASSQDRVGGEQYFGPGTRLTVT.

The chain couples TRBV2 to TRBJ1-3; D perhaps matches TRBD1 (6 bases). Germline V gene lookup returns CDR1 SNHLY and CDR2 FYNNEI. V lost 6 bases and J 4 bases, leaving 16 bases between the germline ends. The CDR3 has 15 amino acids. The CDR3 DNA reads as TGTGCCAGCAGCAGGGACACATCCCCCGGAAACACCATATATTTT. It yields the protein CASSRDTSPGNTIYF.

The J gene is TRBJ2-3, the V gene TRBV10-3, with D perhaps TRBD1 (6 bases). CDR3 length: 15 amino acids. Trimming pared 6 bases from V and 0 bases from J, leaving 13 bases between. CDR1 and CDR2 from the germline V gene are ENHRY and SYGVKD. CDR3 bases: TGTGCCATCAGCTCCAGGGGCCCGAGCACAGATACGCAGTATTTT. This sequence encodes CAISSRGPSTDTQYF.